This T cell receptor beta chain was sequenced for a study of neoadjuvant anti-PD-1 for oral cavity cancer. Study in general: Non-progressing patients received a fourth nivolumab dose near day 43, then surgery on days 50-56.

Profiled with immunoSEQ multiplex PCR; TCRdb holds only in-frame clones, not every one. The table shows 75,000 or so clones, with approximately 80% occurring only once. The CDR3 is 15 residues long. Patients had newly diagnosed, untreated stage II-IVA oral cavity squamous cell carcinoma. Specimen: PBMCs, collected before nivolumab (anti-PD-1) treatment. This TCR derives from a person aged 35-80 years with oral cavity squamous cell carcinoma. The chain links TRBV21-1 to TRBJ2-7; the D call TRBD2 from the table was never checked on the DNA. TRBV21-1 is tagged as a pseudogene. The CDR3 DNA sequence: TGTGCCAGCCCCTGGGGAGGGCAGCCGTCCTACGAGCAGTACTTC. Translation: CASPWGGQPSYEQYF.